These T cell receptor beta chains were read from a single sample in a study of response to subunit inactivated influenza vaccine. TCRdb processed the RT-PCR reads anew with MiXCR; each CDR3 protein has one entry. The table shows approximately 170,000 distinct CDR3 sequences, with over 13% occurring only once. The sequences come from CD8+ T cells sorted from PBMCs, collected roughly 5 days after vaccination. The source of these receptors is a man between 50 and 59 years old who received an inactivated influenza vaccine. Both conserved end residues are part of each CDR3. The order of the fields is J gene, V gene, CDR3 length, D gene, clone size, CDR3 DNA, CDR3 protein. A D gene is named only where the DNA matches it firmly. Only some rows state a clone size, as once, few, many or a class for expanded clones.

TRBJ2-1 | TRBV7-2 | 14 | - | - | TGTGCCAGCAGCTTAATTGGAAACTACAATGAGCAGTTCTTC | CASSLIGNYNEQFF
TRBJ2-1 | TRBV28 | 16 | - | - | TGTGCCAGCAGTACCCCTCAGTGGAGCTCCTACAATGAGCAGTTCTTC | CASSTPQWSSYNEQFF
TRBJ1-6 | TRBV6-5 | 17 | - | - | TGTGCCAGCAGTTCAATGCGGGGCGGACCCTATAATTCACCCCTCCACTTT | CASSSMRGGPYNSPLHF
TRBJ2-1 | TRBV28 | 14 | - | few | TGTGCCAGCAGTCCTAACAACAGGGTCGATGAGCAGTTCTTC | CASSPNNRVDEQFF
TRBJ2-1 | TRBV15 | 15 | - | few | TGTGCCACCAGCGGGGATAGGGGGTCCTACAATGAGCAGTTCTTC | CATSGDRGSYNEQFF
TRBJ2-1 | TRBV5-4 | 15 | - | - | TGTGCCAGCAGCTTCGGGGTGGCTAGTCTCGATGAGCAGTTCTTC | CASSFGVASLDEQFF
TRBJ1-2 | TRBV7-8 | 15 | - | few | TGTGCCAGCAGCTTAAGCACATGGGCGGGCTATGGCTACACCTTC | CASSLSTWAGYGYTF
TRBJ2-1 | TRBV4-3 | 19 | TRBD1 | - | TGCGCCAGCAGCCAAGGTCCGGGACAGGGGCCCCGCTCCTACAATGAGCAGTTCTTC | CASSQGPGQGPRSYNEQFF
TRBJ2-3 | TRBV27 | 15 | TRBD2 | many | TGTGCCAGCAGTTTGAAAGCGGGATACACAGATACGCAGTATTTT | CASSLKAGYTDTQYF
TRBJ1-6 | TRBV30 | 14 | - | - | TGTGCCTGGACAGGGACGATTTATAATTCACCCCTCCACTTT | CAWTGTIYNSPLHF
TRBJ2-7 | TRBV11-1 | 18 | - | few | TGTGCCAGCAGCTTAGCGGAAGGAACAGGGCCCTACCCCTACGAGCAGTACTTC | CASSLAEGTGPYPYEQYF
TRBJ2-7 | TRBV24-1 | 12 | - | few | TGTGCCACAAGAGGGACTTCCTACGAGCAGTACTTC | CATRGTSYEQYF
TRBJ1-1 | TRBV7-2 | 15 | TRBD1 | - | TGTGCCAGCAGCGCCGGGGACAGGGTTGACACTGAAGCTTTCTTT | CASSAGDRVDTEAFF
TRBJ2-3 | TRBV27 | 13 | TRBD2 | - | TGTGCCAGCAGTTTATCCGCGGGGGTTACGCAGTATTTT | CASSLSAGVTQYF
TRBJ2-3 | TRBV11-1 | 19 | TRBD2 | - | TGTGCCAGCAGCTTATTTGGGAGATTCGGGACTAGCGGAATAGATACGCAGTATTTT | CASSLFGRFGTSGIDTQYF
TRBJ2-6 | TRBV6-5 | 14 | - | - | TGTGCCAGCAGCTATCACTCTGGGGCCAACGTCCTGACTTTC | CASSYHSGANVLTF
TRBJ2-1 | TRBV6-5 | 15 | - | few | TGTGCCAGCAGTTACCTGCCCGCTCCTACCTGGGAGCAGTTCTTC | CASSYLPAPTWEQFF
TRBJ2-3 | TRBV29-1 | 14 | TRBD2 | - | TGCAGCGCCGGTAGCGGGGGAACGGGTGATACGCAGTATTTT | CSAGSGGTGDTQYF
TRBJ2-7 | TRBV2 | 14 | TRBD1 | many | TGTGCCAGCACTTGGACAGGGGGTTCCTACGAGCAGTACTTC | CASTWTGGSYEQYF
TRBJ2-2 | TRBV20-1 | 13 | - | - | TGCAGTGCTAGGAGCCTGAACACCGGGGAGCTGTTTTTT | CSARSLNTGELFF
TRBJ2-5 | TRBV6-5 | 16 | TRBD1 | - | TGTGCCAGCAGTTACCTTCCCGGGACAGGGAAAAAGACCCAGTACTTC | CASSYLPGTGKKTQYF
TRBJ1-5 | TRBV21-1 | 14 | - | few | TGTGCCAGCGGGTGGGAAGTTAGCAATCAGCCCCAGCATTTT | CASGWEVSNQPQHF
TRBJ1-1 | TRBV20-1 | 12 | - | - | TGCAGTGCTATAAGGGTTGGTACTGAAGCTTTCTTT | CSAIRVGTEAFF
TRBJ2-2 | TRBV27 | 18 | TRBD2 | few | TGTGCCAGCAGTTTATCAATTACCCCTAGCGGTAACACCGGGGAGCTGTTTTTT | CASSLSITPSGNTGELFF
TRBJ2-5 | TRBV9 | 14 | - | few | TGTGCCAGCAGCACCCCAGGGGTTTGGGAGACCCAGTACTTC | CASSTPGVWETQYF
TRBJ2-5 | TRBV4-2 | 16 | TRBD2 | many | TGTGCCAGCAGCCAAGTTACCGGGACTAGACAAGAGACCCAGTACTTC | CASSQVTGTRQETQYF
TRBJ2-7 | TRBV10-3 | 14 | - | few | TGTGCCATCACAAGCCAGGGGCCACCCTACGAGCAGTACTTC | CAITSQGPPYEQYF
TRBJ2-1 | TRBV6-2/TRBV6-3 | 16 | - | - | TGTGCCAGCAGTCCCTTGGAACGTGGATTGTACAATGAGCAGTTCTTC | CASSPLERGLYNEQFF
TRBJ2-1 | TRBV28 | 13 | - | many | TGTGCCAGCAGGAGTTTCTCCTACAATGAGCAGTTCTTC | CASRSFSYNEQFF
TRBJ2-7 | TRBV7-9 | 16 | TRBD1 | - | TGTGCCAGCAGCTCCAGACAGGGGCTTTTCCCCTACGAGCAGTACTTC | CASSSRQGLFPYEQYF